The entry below gives a single T cell receptor (beta chain) sequence along with its context. The ends were cut back, 6 bases at V and 3 bases at J, with 12 bases in the middle. The CDR3 covers 14 residues. Germline V gene lookup returns CDR1 MNHEY and CDR2 SVGAGI. Clones were sequenced by immunoSEQ multiplex PCR, and TCRdb holds only the in-frame ones, with some missing. Of about 290,000 clones detected, roughly 90% appear once; the ten largest clones hold 1.5% to 2%. This record comes from a study of blood T cell repertoires in COVID-19. Study in general: T cells, B-cell-depleted T cells, or PBMCs provided the cDNA or gDNA that served as material.

The TCR originated in a woman between 40 and 55 years old who had recovered from COVID-19. This sequence joins TRBV6-5 and TRBJ1-5; TRBD1 is a possible D gene (5 bases). Sequenced input: PBMCs or T cells enriched from blood (not recorded which). The CDR3 region is CASRGGIPNQPQHF. CDR3 DNA sequence: TGTGCCAGCAGGGGGGGGATACCCAATCAGCCCCAGCATTTT.